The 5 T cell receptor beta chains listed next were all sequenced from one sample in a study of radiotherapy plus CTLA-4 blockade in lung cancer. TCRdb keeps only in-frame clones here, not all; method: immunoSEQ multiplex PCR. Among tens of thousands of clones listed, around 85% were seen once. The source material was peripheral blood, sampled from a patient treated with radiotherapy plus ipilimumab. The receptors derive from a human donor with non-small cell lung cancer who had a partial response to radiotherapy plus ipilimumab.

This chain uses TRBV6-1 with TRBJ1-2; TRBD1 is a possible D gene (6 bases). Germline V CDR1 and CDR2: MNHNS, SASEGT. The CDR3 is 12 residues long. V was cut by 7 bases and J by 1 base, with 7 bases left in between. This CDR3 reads CASMDSNYGYTF. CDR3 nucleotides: TGTGCCAGCATGGACAGTAACTATGGCTACACCTTC.

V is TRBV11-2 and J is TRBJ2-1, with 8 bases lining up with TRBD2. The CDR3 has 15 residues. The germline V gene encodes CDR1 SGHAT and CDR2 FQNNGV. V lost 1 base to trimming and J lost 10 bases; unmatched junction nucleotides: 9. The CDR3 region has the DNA TGTGCCAGCAGCTTAGTCGGGAGGGCCACTAGGGAGCAGTTCTTC. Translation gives CASSLVGRATREQFF.

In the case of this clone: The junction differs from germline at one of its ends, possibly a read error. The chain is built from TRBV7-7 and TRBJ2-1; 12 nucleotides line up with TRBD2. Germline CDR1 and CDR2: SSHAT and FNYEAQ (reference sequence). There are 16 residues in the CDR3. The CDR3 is CASSALAGGPYNEQFF. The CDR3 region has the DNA TGTGCTAGCAGCGCACTAGCGGGAGGCCCTTACAATGAGCAGTTCTTC.

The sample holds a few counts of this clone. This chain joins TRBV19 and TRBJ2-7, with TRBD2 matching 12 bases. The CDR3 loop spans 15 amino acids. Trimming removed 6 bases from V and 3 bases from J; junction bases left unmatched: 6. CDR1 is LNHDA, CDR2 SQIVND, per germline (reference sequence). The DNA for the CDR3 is TGTGCCAGTAGCCTAGGACTAGCGGGGTTCTACGAGCAGTACGTC. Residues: CASSLGLAGFYEQYV.

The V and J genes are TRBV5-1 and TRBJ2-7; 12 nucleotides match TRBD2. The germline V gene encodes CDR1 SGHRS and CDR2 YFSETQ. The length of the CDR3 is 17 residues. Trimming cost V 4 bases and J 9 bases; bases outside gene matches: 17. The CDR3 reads CASSPGLAGGQGFGQYF. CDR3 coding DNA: TGCGCCAGCAGCCCGGGACTAGCGGGCGGACAGGGATTTGGGCAGTACTTC.